The entry that follows covers one T cell receptor beta chain sequence. Original processing methods: For nucleated cells, counts were estimated from reference gene primer amplification. Data came from immunoSEQ multiplex PCR; TCRdb stores just in-frame clones and leaves some out. That table furnishes V, J and clone size, whereas the DNA furnished D and trimming. Of 70,000 to 80,000 clones listed, about 85% are singletons. Between the trimmed V and J ends, which lost 3 bases and 3 bases, there was a span of 11 bases. Looked up from germline, CDR1 is LNHNV and CDR2 is YYDKDF (reference sequence). CDR3 length: 15 amino acids. This specimen belongs to a study of blood T cell repertoires in COVID-19.

The sample was peripheral blood. The chain joins TRBV15 to TRBJ1-4; weak D call: TRBD1 (6 bases). The sequence derives from an elderly woman with active or convalescent COVID-19. CDR3 DNA sequence: TGTGCCACCAGCAGGGAAACAGGGTCTAATGAAAAACTGTTTTTT. Amino acid sequence: CATSRETGSNEKLFF.